These 10 T cell receptor beta chains originate from one sample sequenced in a study of Ad26.COV2.S vaccination and SARS-CoV-2 variants. Assay: immunoSEQ multiplex PCR; the TCRdb copy retains only in-frame clones and omits some. The table shows approximately 400,000 clones, with around 90% occurring only once. The sequencing here drew on peripheral blood, taken after recovery from COVID-19. These receptor sequences come from a human donor who had recovered from COVID-19.

The chain has TRBV7-2 and TRBJ2-2; D unclear. Deletions cut 4 bases from V and 0 bases from J, with 9 bases between. The CDR3 is 15 residues long. Germline V CDR1 and CDR2: SGHTA, FQGNSA. DNA for the CDR3: TGTGCCAGCAGCTCATCACCGACGAACACCGGGGAGCTGTTTTTT. Translated: CASSSSPTNTGELFF.

This chain joins TRBV20-1 and TRBJ2-2, with D unclear. From germline, CDR1 is DFQATT and CDR2 SNEGSKA (reference sequence). The germline V and J ends were trimmed by 3 bases and 6 bases, with 5 bases remaining between them. The CDR3 totals 11 residues. The CDR3: CSASGAGELFF. CDR3 sequence (DNA): TGCAGTGCTAGCGGCGCCGGGGAGCTGTTTTTT.

The V and J genes are TRBV5-4 and TRBJ2-7, with 8 bases matching TRBD2. The CDR3 is made up of 13 amino acids. Per the germline V gene, CDR1 is SGHNT and CDR2 is YYREEE (reference sequence). V was clipped by 4 bases and J by 4 bases; unmatched bases: 4. The CDR3 nucleotides read TGTGCCAGCAGCCCCCCGGGGGGGTACGAGCAGTACTTC. This translates into CASSPPGGYEQYF.

This rearrangement joins TRBV3-1 (or the pseudogene TRBV3-2) to TRBJ2-2; D unclear. Trimming removed 2 bases at V and 5 bases at J, with 12 bases between. The CDR3 length is 15 residues. From germline, CDR1 is LGHDT and CDR2 YNNKEL (reference sequence). CDR3 loop: CASSQRLRFTGELFF. DNA for the CDR3: TGTGCCAGCAGCCAAAGATTACGGTTTACCGGGGAGCTGTTTTTT.

For the CDR3, the DNA is TGTGCCAGCGAGGGCGGGGGGGGCTCTGAGCAGTTCTTC. Translated, it gives CASEGGGGSEQFF. The chain uses TRBV3-1 (or the pseudogene TRBV3-2) and TRBJ2-1, with 9 bases aligning to TRBD2. The CDR3 extends over 13 amino acids. Looked up from germline, CDR1 is LGHDT and CDR2 is YNNKEL (reference sequence). The V gene end was trimmed by 8 bases and the J gene end by 9 bases; junction bases not matched to a gene: 8.

The chain recombines TRBV11-2 with TRBJ2-3; 16 positions match TRBD2. The CDR3 is made up of 19 amino acids. Germline V gene sequence: CDR1 SGHAT, CDR2 FQNNGV. V was pared by 1 base and J by 4 bases, with 8 bases of the junction left unmatched. The CDR3 loop is CASSLVPGLAGGLPDTQYF. The CDR3 region has the DNA TGTGCCAGCAGCTTAGTCCCGGGACTAGCGGGGGGGCTCCCAGATACGCAGTATTTT.

The chain uses TRBV3-1 (or the pseudogene TRBV3-2) and TRBJ2-1; D remains unclear. This CDR3 has 16 residues. The V end was cut by 4 bases, the J end by 0 bases, with 13 bases between. CDR1 and CDR2 from the germline V gene are LGHDT and YNNKEL (reference sequence). The CDR3 here is CASSPDPQSSYNEQFF. CDR3 coding DNA: TGTGCCAGCAGCCCAGACCCCCAGAGCTCCTACAATGAGCAGTTCTTC.

Only one count was recorded for this clone. V usage is TRBV6-5 and J usage is TRBJ2-2; D not certain. V was shortened by 1 base and J by 4 bases, with 13 bases between the two germline ends. CDR1 is MNHEY, CDR2 SVGAGI, per germline. The CDR3 covers 16 residues. The CDR3 region has the DNA TGTGCCAGCAGTTACTTAGACGCAACGACCACCGGGGAGCTGTTTTTT. As protein: CASSYLDATTTGELFF.

The chain recombines TRBV4-1 with TRBJ2-2, with 10 bases fitting TRBD1. This CDR3 spans 17 amino acids. Trimming took 2 bases from V and 7 from J; bases not matched to a gene: 10. Germline CDR1 and CDR2: MGHRA and YSYEKL. Written as DNA, the CDR3 is TGCGCCAGCAGCCAAACGACCGGGACAGGGGTTTTCGGGGAGCTGTTTTTT. It yields the protein CASSQTTGTGVFGELFF.

J is TRBJ2-7 and V is TRBV9, with 12 bases aligning to TRBD2. CDR3 length: 17 residues. Germline values: CDR1 SGDLS, CDR2 YYNGEE. V shed 0 bases and J 6 bases; nucleotides not matched to a gene: 10. The CDR3 sequence is CASSVGPSGGAFSEQYF. The CDR3 DNA is TGTGCCAGCAGCGTAGGTCCTAGCGGGGGGGCTTTTTCCGAGCAGTACTTC.